This T cell receptor beta chain appears in the sequencing data of a study of blood T cells in healthy people across ages. In the study overall: Capture via template switching afforded approximately one barcoded beta molecule per two T cells.

Every donor gave ten milliliters of peripheral blood. No fewer than 7 million PBMCs went into each sample. A sample-barcoded 5' primer and a J-beta primer mix were used in a second PCR of roughly 6 to 11 cycles. Individual samples furnished no less than 2.5 million CDR3-containing paired-end reads apiece. One entry per CDR3 protein, called by TCRdb with MiXCR from the 5' RACE reads. The sample consists of hundreds of thousands of distinct CDR3 sequences, roughly half of them appearing once. Germline assignment: CDR1 MNHEY and CDR2 SMNVEV (reference sequence). The CDR3 runs to 12 residues. Deletions cut 6 bases from V and 6 bases from J, with 11 bases between. This clonotype was detected a few times.

The V call is TRBV27, the J call TRBJ1-2, with a tentative D call TRBD1 (6 bases). The TCR originated in a woman older than 75 in good health. Material for sequencing was blood. The CDR3 DNA reads TGTGCCAGCAGGCGGGAGGGGGATGGCTACACCTTC. Its translation: CASRREGDGYTF.